This T cell receptor beta chain emerged from a study of cytomegalovirus exposure and HLA in healthy donors. As for the study in general: An earlier analysis identified approximately 120 million unique TCR beta sequences in 170 million or so T cells. Notes on the study in general: TCR beta chain V- and J-gene trimming was linked, in a later analysis, to a missense variant in DCLRE1C. On later analysis, the bulk of CMV-associated TCR beta chains appeared to be HLA-restricted. A highly shared variant cluster was judged a likely technical artifact.

With regard to this clone: Its target is not known.

A multiplex PCR was run with 60 Vbeta primers and 13 Jbeta primers. This table comes from immunoSEQ multiplex PCR, and its TCRdb copy is limited to in-frame clones, with some not included. The table shows about 120,000 clones, with roughly 63% occurring only once. The CDR3 runs 15 residues. The ends lost 1 base at V and 5 bases at J; junction bases unmatched: 8. CDR1 and CDR2 from the germline V gene are SGHRS and YFSETQ. The sequencing sample was made of PBMCs. The chain is built from TRBV5-1 and TRBJ2-5; the match to TRBD2 covers 7 bases. The clonotype originates from a man aged 35-49 years in good health and CMV-seropositive. CDR3 nucleotides: TGCGCCAGCAGCTTGCTGGCGGGGGTTTGGGAGACCCAGTACTTC. Protein sequence: CASSLLAGVWETQYF.